The entry below gives a single T cell receptor (beta chain) sequence along with its context. No antigen is known for it. Germline V gene sequence: CDR1 MGHRA, CDR2 YSYEKL. The CDR3 has 17 amino acids. With V trimmed by 1 base and J by 0 bases, 2 bases remained unmatched. These data are taken from a study of T cell responses to AZD1222 COVID-19 vaccine. Study overall: Pooling of second doses given at about 4 or about 12 weeks was done.

TCRdb keeps only in-frame clones here, not all; method: immunoSEQ multiplex PCR. The table records some 200,000 clones, roughly 93% of them present only once. Overall study results and limits: A rise in Spike-specific TCR breadth and depth followed two AZD1222 doses. Regions 160-218 and 743-854 held dominance among vaccine-associated CD4 TCRs, which spanned spike. It should be noted that donors were predominantly white British and more often female, and clonal diversity was possibly underestimated.

The chain uses TRBV4-1 and TRBJ2-1; 11 nucleotides line up with TRBD2. This TCR came from an adult in good health. The sequencing here drew on peripheral blood, taken on day 0 of AZD1222 vaccination. The CDR3 nucleotides are TGCGCCAGCAGCCAAGCGCTAGCGGGGGGCTCCTACAATGAGCAGTTCTTC. Encoded protein: CASSQALAGGSYNEQFF.